Shown below are 2 T cell receptor beta chains from a single sample sequenced in a study. TCRdb passed the RT-PCR reads through MiXCR, listing each CDR3 protein once. The table records approximately 720,000 distinct CDR3 sequences, approximately 15% of them present only once. The material sequenced was memory CD4+ T cells from blood. Receptors were obtained from a female donor in good health, serving as a healthy control.

The chain employs TRBV10-3 and TRBJ2-7; 11 bases map to TRBD2. This CDR3 comprises 16 residues. Germline loops: CDR1 ENHRY, CDR2 SYGVKD. V lost 2 bases to trimming and J lost 4 bases; unmatched junction nucleotides: 7. CDR3 in amino acids: CAISEGGTSGIYEQYF. In DNA, the CDR3 is TGTGCCATCAGTGAGGGGGGGACTAGCGGAATTTACGAGCAGTACTTC.

This clonotype has just a few counts. V is TRBV5-1 and J is TRBJ2-7; D gene ambiguous. CDR1 and CDR2 from the germline V gene are SGHRS and YFSETQ. Between the trimmed V and J ends, which lost 5 bases and 6 bases, there was a span of 21 bases. The CDR3 is 15 amino acids. The CDR3 protein is CASRTHTGQHGEQYF. The CDR3 DNA reads TGCGCCAGCAGGACCCACACGGGCCAGCATGGCGAGCAGTACTTC.